The 4 T cell receptor beta chains below come from one sample, sequenced in a study of graft-versus-host responses after intestinal transplantation. This table comes from immunoSEQ multiplex PCR, and its TCRdb copy is limited to in-frame clones, with some not included. The table has more than 95,000 clones, around nine tenths seen once. What these receptors recognize is not known. The sequencing here drew on unstimulated CD4+ T cells sorted from spleen or lymph node cells, taken before intestinal transplant. The receptor set was obtained from a human donor who received an intestinal transplant.

This rearrangement joins TRBV7-2 to TRBJ2-5, with unresolved D. This CDR3 spans 12 amino acids. Germline V gives CDR1 SGHTA, CDR2 FQGNSA. V was pared by 5 bases and J by 2 bases, with 6 bases between. The CDR3 protein is CASSHTQETQYF. CDR3 in DNA: TGTGCCAGCAGCCATACTCAAGAGACCCAGTACTTC.

The chain combines TRBV12-2 with TRBJ2-1; TRBD2, as called in the table, went unchecked against the DNA. TRBV12-2 is tagged as a pseudogene. The CDR3 contains 24 residues. CDR3 coding DNA: TGTGCAAGTCGCTCTTTCGGCTCGGGCGAGAACAATGAGGGTGGCTCGGGCGAGAACAATGAGCAGTTCTTC. It yields the protein CASRSFGSGENNEGGSGENNEQFF.

This clone was counted once. This sequence joins TRBV10-3 and TRBJ2-5, with 7 bases aligning to TRBD1. Germline V gives CDR1 ENHRY, CDR2 SYGVKD. This CDR3 has 13 residues. With V trimmed by 6 bases and J by 0 bases, 1 base remained unmatched. For the CDR3, the DNA is TGTGCCATCAGGGACAGGTACCAAGAGACCCAGTACTTC. Translation gives CAIRDRYQETQYF.

The chain joins TRBV7-2 to TRBJ2-6; D uncertain. CDR3 size: 16 residues. V was pared by 0 bases and J by 3 bases, with 9 bases between. CDR1 is SGHTA, CDR2 FQGNSA, per germline. The CDR3 DNA reads as TGTGCCAGCAGCTTAGCGCGTGTTGGTGGGGCCAACGTCCTGACTTTC. This gives the protein CASSLARVGGANVLTF.